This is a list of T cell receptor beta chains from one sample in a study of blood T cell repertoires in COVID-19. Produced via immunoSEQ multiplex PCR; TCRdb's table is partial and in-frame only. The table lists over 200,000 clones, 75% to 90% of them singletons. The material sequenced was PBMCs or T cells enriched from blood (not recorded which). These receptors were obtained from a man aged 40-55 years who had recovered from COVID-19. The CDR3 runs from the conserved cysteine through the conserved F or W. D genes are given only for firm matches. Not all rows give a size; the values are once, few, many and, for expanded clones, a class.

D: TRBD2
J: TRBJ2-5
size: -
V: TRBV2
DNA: TGTGCCAGCAGTCCTCTAGCGGGGCTCCAAGAGACCCAGTACTTC
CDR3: CASSPLAGLQETQYF

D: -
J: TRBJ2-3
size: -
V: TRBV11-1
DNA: TGTGCCAGCAGCCCCCCTTATTCGGCAGATACGCAGTATTTT
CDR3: CASSPPYSADTQYF

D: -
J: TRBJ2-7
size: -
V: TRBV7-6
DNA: TGTGCCAGCAGCTCTTACGAGGGAAGGGTAGCCTACGAGCAGTACTTC
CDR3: CASSSYEGRVAYEQYF

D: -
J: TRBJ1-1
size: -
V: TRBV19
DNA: TGTGCCAGTAGTCCCACGGGTCTAGGTAATGAAGCTTTCTTT
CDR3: CASSPTGLGNEAFF

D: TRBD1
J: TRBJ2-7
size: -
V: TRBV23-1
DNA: TGCGCCAGCCCACACGAGGGGGCTTCCTACGAGCAGTACTTC
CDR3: CASPHEGASYEQYF

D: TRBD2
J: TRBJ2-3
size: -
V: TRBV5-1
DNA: TGCGCCAGCAGCTTAGGGCAAGCGGGACGCACAGATACGCAGTATTTT
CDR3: CASSLGQAGRTDTQYF

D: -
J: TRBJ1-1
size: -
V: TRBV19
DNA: TGTGCCAGTGGTGGAGCCTCCCATTGGTACACTGAAGCTTTCTTT
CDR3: CASGGASHWYTEAFF

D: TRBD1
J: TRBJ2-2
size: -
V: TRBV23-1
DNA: TGCGCCAGCAGTCCAGGGACAGTGAACACCGGGGAGCTGTTTTTT
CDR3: CASSPGTVNTGELFF

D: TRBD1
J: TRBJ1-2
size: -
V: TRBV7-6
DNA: TGTGCCAGCAGCCCCCTCTGGGGACAGCCTCGGGGTAATGGCTACACCTTC
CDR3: CASSPLWGQPRGNGYTF

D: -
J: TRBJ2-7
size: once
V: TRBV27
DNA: TGTGCCAGCAGTTCGGGTATATCCTACGAGCAGTACTTC
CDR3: CASSSGISYEQYF

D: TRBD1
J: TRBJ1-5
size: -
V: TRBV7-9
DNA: TGTGCCAGCAGCTCCGACAGGGAAAGTCTAGGTCAGCCCCAGCATTTT
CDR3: CASSSDRESLGQPQHF

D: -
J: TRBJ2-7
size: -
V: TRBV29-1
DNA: TGCAGCGTTGCGGTCAGGCCCTCCTACGAGCAGTACTTC
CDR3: CSVAVRPSYEQYF

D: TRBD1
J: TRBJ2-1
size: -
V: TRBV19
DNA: TGTGCCAGTAGTATGATACAGGGGGCCTACAATGAGCAGTTCTTC
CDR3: CASSMIQGAYNEQFF

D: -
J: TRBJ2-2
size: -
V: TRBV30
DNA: TGTGCCTCCCGTCGACAGAACACCGGGGAGCTGTTTTTT
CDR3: CASRRQNTGELFF

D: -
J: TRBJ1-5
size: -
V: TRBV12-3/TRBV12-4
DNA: TGTGCCAGCAGTTTACAAGGCGGACAGCCCCAGCATTTT
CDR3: CASSLQGGQPQHF

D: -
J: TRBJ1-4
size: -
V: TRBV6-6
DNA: TGTGCCAGCAGTTATGGTTCGGATGAAAAACTGTTTTTT
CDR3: CASSYGSDEKLFF

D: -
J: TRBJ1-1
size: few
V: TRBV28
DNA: TGTGCCAGCAGTTTTGCGAAGAACACTGAAGCTTTCTTT
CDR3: CASSFAKNTEAFF

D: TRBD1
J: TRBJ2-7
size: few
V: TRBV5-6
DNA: TGTGCCAGCAGCCAGGGGGGACAGGGGCGGTGGGAGCAGTACTTC
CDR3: CASSQGGQGRWEQYF

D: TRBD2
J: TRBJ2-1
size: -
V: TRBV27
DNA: TGTGCCAGCAGTTTATTAGCGGGGGGGGCCTACAATGAGCAGTTCTTC
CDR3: CASSLLAGGAYNEQFF

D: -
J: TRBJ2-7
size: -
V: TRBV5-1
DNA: TGCGCCAGCAGCCCACCCGGCAGGGGTACCTACGAGCAGTACTTC
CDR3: CASSPPGRGTYEQYF

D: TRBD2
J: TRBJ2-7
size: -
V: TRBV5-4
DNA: TGTGCCAGCAGCTTGGACCAGAGGACTAGCGGGGCCTACGAGCAGTACTTC
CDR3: CASSLDQRTSGAYEQYF

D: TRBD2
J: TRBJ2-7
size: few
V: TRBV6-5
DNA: TGTGCCAGCAGTTCCCGTCCGGGGGGGGAGCAGTACTTC
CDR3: CASSSRPGGEQYF

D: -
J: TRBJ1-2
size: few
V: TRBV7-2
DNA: TGTGCCAGCAGCTTAGGGGCGGGGGCGCGGGGCTACACCTTC
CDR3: CASSLGAGARGYTF

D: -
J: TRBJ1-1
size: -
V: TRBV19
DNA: TGTGCCAGTAGTATATCGGTGACAGAAGGACGAGCTTTCTTT
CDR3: CASSISVTEGRAFF

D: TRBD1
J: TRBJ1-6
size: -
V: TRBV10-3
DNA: TGTGCCATACAGGGGGCGTTGAATTCACCCCTCCACTTT
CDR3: CAIQGALNSPLHF

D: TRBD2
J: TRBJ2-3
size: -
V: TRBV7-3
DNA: TGTGCCAGCAGCTTATTTACTAGCGGGAGGGCCAGCACAGATACGCAGTATTTT
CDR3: CASSLFTSGRASTDTQYF

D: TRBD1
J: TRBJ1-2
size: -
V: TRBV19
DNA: TGTGCCAGTAAACGGGGACAGGGCCACACTAACTATGGCTACACCTTC
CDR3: CASKRGQGHTNYGYTF

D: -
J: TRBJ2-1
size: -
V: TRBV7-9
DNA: TGTGCCAGCAGCTTAGCACGTAGGAGCTCCTACAATGAGCAGTTCTTC
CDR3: CASSLARRSSYNEQFF

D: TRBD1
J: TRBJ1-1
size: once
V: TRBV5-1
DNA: TGCGCCAGCAGCTACGACAGGGGGAACACTGAAGCTTTCTTT
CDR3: CASSYDRGNTEAFF

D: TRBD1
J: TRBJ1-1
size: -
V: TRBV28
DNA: TGTGCCAGCAGTTTAGGGCAGGGGGCACTCGGGGCTTTCTTT
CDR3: CASSLGQGALGAFF

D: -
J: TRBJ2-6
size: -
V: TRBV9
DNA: TGTGCCAGCAGCGTAGAGATCCGAGCTGGGGCCAACGTCCTGACTTTC
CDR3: CASSVEIRAGANVLTF

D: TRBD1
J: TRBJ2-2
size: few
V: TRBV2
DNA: TGTGCCAGCAGTCCCACAGGGGGCCCGTACACCGGGGAGCTGTTTTTT
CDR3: CASSPTGGPYTGELFF

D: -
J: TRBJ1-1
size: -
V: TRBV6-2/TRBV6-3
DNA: TGTGCCAGCAGTTCTGTGAACACTGAAGCTTTCTTT
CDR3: CASSSVNTEAFF

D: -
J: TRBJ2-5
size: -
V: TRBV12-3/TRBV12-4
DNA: TGTGCCAGCAGTTTCGGCGGCCAAGAGACCCAGTACTTC
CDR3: CASSFGGQETQYF

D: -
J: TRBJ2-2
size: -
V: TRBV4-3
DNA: TGCGCCAGCAGCCAAGATTCGTCGAACACCGGGGAGCTGTTTTTT
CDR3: CASSQDSSNTGELFF

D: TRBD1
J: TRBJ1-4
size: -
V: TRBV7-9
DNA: TGTGCCAGCAGCTTCGGTCTGACAGGGGCGAGTGAAAAACTGTTTTTT
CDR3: CASSFGLTGASEKLFF

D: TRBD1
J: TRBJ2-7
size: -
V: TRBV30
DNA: TGTGCCTGGGGACCGGGACAGGGGATCGAGCAGTACTTC
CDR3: CAWGPGQGIEQYF

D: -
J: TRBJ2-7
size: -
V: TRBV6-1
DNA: TGTGCCAGCAGTCAAGCTCGAGTTTCATACGAGCAGTACTTC
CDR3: CASSQARVSYEQYF

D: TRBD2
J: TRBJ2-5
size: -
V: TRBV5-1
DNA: TGCGCCAGCAGCGTTAGGGGACTAGCGGGACCCTGGGAAGAGACCCAGTACTTC
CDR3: CASSVRGLAGPWEETQYF

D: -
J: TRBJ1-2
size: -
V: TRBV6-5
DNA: TGTGCCAGCACCTTAACTCTACAGGGATATGGCTACACCTTC
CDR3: CASTLTLQGYGYTF

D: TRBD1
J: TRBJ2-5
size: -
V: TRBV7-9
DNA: TGTGCCAGCAGCTTGCGAGGGGGCAAGGAGACCCAGTACTTC
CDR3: CASSLRGGKETQYF

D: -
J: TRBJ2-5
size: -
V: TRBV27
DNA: TGTGCCAGCAGTTTCAGCTCTGAGTGGGCGGGCGAGACCCAGTACTTC
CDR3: CASSFSSEWAGETQYF

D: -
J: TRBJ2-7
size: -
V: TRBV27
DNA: TGTGCCAGCAGCACACCAAGGGGTCCGGGCGAGCAGTACTTC
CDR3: CASSTPRGPGEQYF

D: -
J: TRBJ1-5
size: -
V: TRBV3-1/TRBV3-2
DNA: TGTGCCAGCAGCCACAGGGGAGAACAGCCCCAGCATTTT
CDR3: CASSHRGEQPQHF

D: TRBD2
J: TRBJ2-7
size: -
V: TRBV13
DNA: TGTGCCAGCAGCCCAAGCCCCGGACGGGGGGATTACGAGCAGTACTTC
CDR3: CASSPSPGRGDYEQYF

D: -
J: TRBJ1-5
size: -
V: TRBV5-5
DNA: TGTGCCAGCAGCTCCGTTACAGGTTTATCAAATCAGCCCCAGCATTTT
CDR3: CASSSVTGLSNQPQHF